Reported below is one TCR beta chain. Its antigen is currently unknown. The data belong to a study of regulatory T cells in long-lasting Graves disease. Investigators prepared the TCR beta libraries by applying iRepertoire HTBI primers and Arm-PCR of CDR3 regions. TCRdb passed the multiplex PCR reads through MiXCR, listing each CDR3 protein once. The sample holds 350,000 to 500,000 distinct CDR3 sequences; about 15% are singletons and the top ten take roughly 15%. Indicated time point: newly diagnosed GD, antithyroid drugs for less than 3 months. Making the TCR library involved RNA that had been extracted from PBMCs. CDR3 length: 15 amino acids. V lost 3 bases to trimming and J lost 2 bases, with 11 bases between them. Germline CDR1 MNHEY, CDR2 SVGAGI. Study-wide results and caveats: Persistent disease samples used TRBV28, TRBJ1-2 and TRBJ2-5 preferentially.

In addition, the sample was reused for a study of T cells in Graves' hyperthyroidism and ophthalmopathy. That report notes: HTBI primers were the set used in a first-round RT-PCR of the TCR CDR3.

This TCR was recovered from a woman between 50 and 59 years old with Graves disease. The chain recombines TRBV6-5 with TRBJ1-5; no definite D call. This specimen was peripheral blood mononuclear cells (PBMCs), taken at new diagnosis, from a patient treated with antithyroid drugs. CDR3 in amino acids: CASSYGRRGNQPQHF. The CDR3 nucleotides are TGTGCCAGCAGTTATGGGCGGAGGGGCAATCAGCCCCAGCATTTT.